A selection of T cell receptor beta chains follows, all from one sample in a study of blood T cell repertoires in COVID-19. Profiled with immunoSEQ multiplex PCR; TCRdb holds only in-frame clones, not every one. This sample has 270,000 or so clones, with approximately 89% found just once. The specimen sequenced was peripheral blood. These receptor sequences come from a woman in her thirties or forties who had recovered from COVID-19. CDR3s include the opening cysteine and the closing phenylalanine or tryptophan. The order of the fields is J gene, V gene, CDR3 length, clone size, D gene, CDR3 protein, CDR3 DNA. D genes are given only for firm matches. Clone size, where shown, is once, few, many, or a class for clones that have expanded.

TRBJ2-1,TRBV4-3,14,.,.,CASSQDNRGNEQFF,TGCGCCAGCAGCCAAGATAACCGAGGGAATGAGCAGTTCTTC
TRBJ2-7,TRBV5-5,14,once,.,CASSLDPGNYEQYF,TGTGCCAGCAGCTTGGATCCAGGGAACTACGAGCAGTACTTC
TRBJ2-1,TRBV6-5,15,.,TRBD1,CASSYSGQPYNEQFF,TGTGCCAGCAGTTACTCGGGACAGCCCTACAATGAGCAGTTCTTC
TRBJ1-2,TRBV28,14,once,.,CASSLSPKAYGYTF,TGTGCCAGCAGTCTAAGCCCCAAAGCCTATGGCTACACCTTC
TRBJ2-7,TRBV10-2,11,.,.,CASKDSYEQYF,TGCGCCAGCAAAGACAGCTACGAGCAGTACTTC
TRBJ2-3,TRBV27,13,.,.,CASSLPGGDTQYF,TGTGCCAGCAGTTTACCTGGGGGCGATACGCAGTATTTT
TRBJ1-1,TRBV29-1,14,.,.,CSVAGLTMNTEAFF,TGCAGCGTGGCGGGACTAACCATGAACACTGAAGCTTTCTTT
TRBJ2-1,TRBV18,14,.,.,CASSPLDSWYEQFF,TGTGCCAGCTCACCTCTCGACAGTTGGTATGAGCAGTTCTTC
TRBJ2-2,TRBV28,14,.,.,CASSFRVTAGELFF,TGTGCCAGCAGTTTTCGGGTAACTGCCGGGGAGCTGTTTTTT
TRBJ1-4,TRBV3-1/TRBV3-2,17,.,.,CASSLSGFSATNEKLFF,TGTGCCAGCAGCCTATCCGGGTTTTCGGCAACTAATGAAAAACTGTTTTTT
TRBJ1-3,TRBV30,16,.,TRBD1,CALTDLGGPSGNTIYF,TGTGCCCTGACCGATTTAGGGGGCCCCTCTGGAAACACCATATATTTT
TRBJ2-3,TRBV5-3,17,few,TRBD2,CARSRGLAVIRTDTQYF,TGTGCCAGAAGCAGAGGACTAGCGGTGATAAGGACAGATACGCAGTATTTT
TRBJ1-2,TRBV7-8,15,.,TRBD1,CASSPGQGARDGYTF,TGTGCCAGCAGCCCCGGACAGGGGGCGAGAGACGGCTACACCTTC
TRBJ2-1,TRBV7-7,15,.,.,CASSSGVAGYNEQFF,TGTGCCAGCAGCTCGGGTGTGGCGGGGTATAATGAGCAGTTCTTC
TRBJ2-2,TRBV7-6,15,.,TRBD1,CASSFTGGITGELFF,TGTGCCAGCAGCTTCACAGGGGGCATCACCGGGGAGCTGTTTTTT
TRBJ2-1,TRBV29-1,13,.,TRBD2,CSVIAGAYNEQFF,TGCAGCGTTATAGCGGGGGCCTACAATGAGCAGTTCTTC
TRBJ1-4,TRBV7-6,15,.,.,CASSPSGTNTEKLFF,TGTGCCAGCAGCCCCTCCGGGACAAACACTGAAAAACTGTTTTTT
TRBJ2-5,TRBV7-2,15,.,TRBD2,CASSELNSGRETQYF,TGTGCCAGCAGCGAACTGAATAGCGGGAGAGAGACCCAGTACTTC
TRBJ2-4,TRBV7-6,9,.,.,CASGPSRRF,TGTGCCAGCGGCCCCTCTAGAAGATTC
TRBJ1-2,TRBV6-1,14,.,.,CASSEDGEVYGYTF,TGTGCCAGCAGTGAAGACGGGGAGGTCTATGGCTACACCTTC
TRBJ2-3,TRBV11-2,14,.,.,CASSLRFGTGTQYF,TGTGCCAGCAGCCTCCGTTTCGGCACAGGTACGCAGTATTTT
TRBJ2-3,TRBV4-2,17,.,TRBD2,CASSQALAGGRTDTQYF,TGTGCCAGCAGCCAGGCATTAGCGGGGGGCCGCACAGATACGCAGTATTTT
TRBJ2-2,TRBV5-1,14,few,TRBD1,CASSMTGDTGELFF,TGCGCCAGCAGCATGACAGGGGACACCGGGGAGCTGTTTTTT
TRBJ2-3,TRBV5-5,13,.,.,CASSVNPTDTQYF,TGTGCCAGCAGCGTCAATCCCACAGATACGCAGTATTTT
TRBJ1-1,TRBV20-1,13,.,.,CSASGQQNTEAFF,TGCAGTGCTAGTGGACAGCAGAACACTGAAGCTTTCTTT
TRBJ2-1,TRBV14,16,.,.,CASSQERDWRYNEQFF,TGTGCCAGCAGCCAAGAAAGGGACTGGAGGTACAATGAGCAGTTCTTC
TRBJ1-6,TRBV7-9,14,.,.,CASRPTGRDSPLHF,TGTGCCAGCAGACCAACCGGGCGGGATTCACCCCTCCACTTT
TRBJ1-1,TRBV4-2,13,.,TRBD1,CASSQTDRAEAFF,TGTGCCAGCAGCCAAACGGACAGGGCTGAAGCTTTCTTT
TRBJ2-3,TRBV11-2,13,.,.,CASSFGGTDTQYF,TGTGCCAGCAGTTTCGGGGGCACAGATACGCAGTATTTT
TRBJ1-1,TRBV28,13,.,.,CASSLQTGTEAFF,TGTGCCAGCAGTTTACAGACGGGTACCGAAGCTTTCTTT
TRBJ2-7,TRBV6-5,13,few,.,CASSSFRSYEQYF,TGTGCCAGCAGTTCCTTCCGGTCCTACGAGCAGTACTTC
TRBJ2-7,TRBV28,11,.,.,CASGPGDEQYF,TGTGCCAGCGGTCCCGGGGACGAGCAGTACTTC
TRBJ2-1,TRBV30,12,.,.,CAWSQGVGEQFF,TGTGCCTGGAGCCAGGGTGTGGGTGAGCAGTTCTTC
TRBJ1-2,TRBV3-1/TRBV3-2,15,.,.,CASSQAIGVGYGYTF,TGTGCCAGCAGCCAGGCAATAGGGGTGGGCTATGGCTACACCTTC
TRBJ2-5,TRBV5-6,14,.,.,CASSEYRAGETQYF,TGTGCCAGCAGCGAATACAGGGCGGGTGAGACCCAGTACTTC
TRBJ1-5,TRBV7-2,16,.,TRBD1,CASSTGQGGSNQPQHF,TGTGCCAGCAGCACCGGACAGGGGGGTAGCAATCAGCCCCAGCATTTT
TRBJ2-1,TRBV2,14,.,.,CASIGAGKYNEQFF,TGTGCCAGCATCGGCGCGGGCAAATACAATGAGCAGTTCTTC
TRBJ1-3,TRBV3-1/TRBV3-2,13,.,.,CASSQEMGNTIYF,TGTGCCAGCAGCCAGGAGATGGGAAACACCATATATTTT
TRBJ2-3,TRBV5-1,17,.,.,CASSLLYRGTDTDTQYF,TGCGCCAGCAGCTTGTTATATCGGGGGACCGACACAGATACGCAGTATTTT
TRBJ2-1,TRBV7-2,13,.,.,CASTITRFHEQFF,TGTGCCAGCACCATAACTAGATTCCATGAGCAGTTCTTC
TRBJ1-1,TRBV28,15,.,TRBD1,CASSLYRTGGTEAFF,TGTGCCAGCAGTTTATATCGGACAGGGGGGACTGAAGCTTTCTTT
TRBJ2-1,TRBV10-2,13,.,.,CASRDYGGNEQFF,TGCGCCAGCAGGGACTATGGGGGAAATGAGCAGTTCTTC
TRBJ2-3,TRBV18,12,few,.,CASRENTDTQYF,TGTGCCAGCAGAGAGAACACAGATACGCAGTATTTT
TRBJ1-4,TRBV7-9,14,.,.,CASSDAATNEKLFF,TGTGCCAGCAGCGATGCAGCAACTAATGAAAAACTGTTTTTT
TRBJ2-2,TRBV27,17,many,TRBD2,CASRMGLAGGRTGELFF,TGTGCCAGCAGAATGGGACTAGCGGGAGGCCGCACCGGGGAGCTGTTTTTT
TRBJ2-7,TRBV15,14,.,.,CATSREEGAYEQYF,TGTGCCACCAGCAGAGAGGAGGGGGCTTACGAGCAGTACTTC
TRBJ2-6,TRBV24-1,16,.,.,CATSAGGNSGANVLTF,TGTGCCACCAGTGCCGGCGGTAACTCTGGGGCCAACGTCCTGACTTTC
TRBJ2-3,TRBV6-5,15,.,.,CASSYSGLSTDTQYF,TGTGCCAGCAGTTACTCCGGACTGAGCACAGATACGCAGTATTTT
TRBJ2-3,TRBV2,18,.,.,CASSEGGGDLASTDTQYF,TGTGCCAGCAGTGAAGGTGGCGGGGACCTAGCTAGCACAGATACGCAGTATTTT
TRBJ2-2,TRBV3-1/TRBV3-2,13,.,.,CASSHRDTGELFF,TGTGCCAGCAGCCATCGGGATACCGGGGAGCTGTTTTTT
TRBJ1-5,TRBV30,13,.,.,CAWTTGRDQPQHF,TGTGCCTGGACCACAGGCAGGGATCAGCCCCAGCATTTT
TRBJ2-1,TRBV20-1,14,.,TRBD2,CSASRGGSYNEQFF,TGCAGTGCCAGTCGGGGGGGGTCCTACAATGAGCAGTTCTTC
TRBJ1-3,TRBV10-2,18,.,TRBD1,CASSVGQPGYSVGNTIYF,TGCGCCAGCAGTGTGGGACAGCCAGGCTACTCCGTTGGAAACACCATATATTTT
TRBJ2-1,TRBV28,16,.,TRBD1,CASSSPQGQGDNEQFF,TGTGCCAGCAGTTCCCCCCAGGGACAGGGGGACAATGAGCAGTTCTTC
TRBJ2-5,TRBV27,13,.,.,CASSYTHQDTQYF,TGTGCCAGCAGTTACACCCATCAAGATACCCAGTACTTC
TRBJ2-2,TRBV9,15,.,.,CASSVSGYDTGELFF,TGTGCCAGCAGCGTTAGCGGCTACGACACCGGGGAGCTGTTTTTT
TRBJ2-3,TRBV27,15,.,.,CASKGAGLRADTQYF,TGTGCCAGCAAGGGGGCGGGACTCAGGGCAGATACGCAGTATTTT